These 2 T cell receptor beta chains were all obtained from the same sample, sequenced in a study of identifying expanded T cells in peripheral blood (dated by TCRdb to about 2019). The library was built by means of the immunoSEQ multiplex PCR assay. TCRdb holds this immuneACCESS table with in-frame rearrangements only. Some clones are missing; in checked studies, unresolved V genes explain under half, and the rest has no known cause. The sample data list around 50,000 clones, and roughly 90% of these were observed just once. About 3.7% of the sample lies in the top ten. Material: blood. The receptors were sampled from a person aged 18 to 69 in good health.

The chain links TRBV18 to TRBJ2-7; 10 nucleotides match TRBD2. V shed 3 bases and J 5 bases; nucleotides not matched to a gene: 10. Germline loops: CDR1 KGHSH, CDR2 LQKENI. The CDR3 totals 16 residues. CDR3 sequence: CASSPGWASGSDEQYF. CDR3 coding DNA: TGTGCCAGCTCACCGGGTTGGGCTAGCGGGAGCGACGAGCAGTACTTC.

J is TRBJ2-7 and V is TRBV5-1, with TRBD2 matching over 7 bases. This CDR3 has 14 residues. Trimming took 5 bases from V and 4 from J; bases not matched to a gene: 9. Germline V CDR1 and CDR2: SGHRS, YFSETQ. For the CDR3, the DNA is TGCGCCAGCAGAGCTGCCGGGACTATTTACGAGCAGTACTTC. This gives the protein CASRAAGTIYEQYF.